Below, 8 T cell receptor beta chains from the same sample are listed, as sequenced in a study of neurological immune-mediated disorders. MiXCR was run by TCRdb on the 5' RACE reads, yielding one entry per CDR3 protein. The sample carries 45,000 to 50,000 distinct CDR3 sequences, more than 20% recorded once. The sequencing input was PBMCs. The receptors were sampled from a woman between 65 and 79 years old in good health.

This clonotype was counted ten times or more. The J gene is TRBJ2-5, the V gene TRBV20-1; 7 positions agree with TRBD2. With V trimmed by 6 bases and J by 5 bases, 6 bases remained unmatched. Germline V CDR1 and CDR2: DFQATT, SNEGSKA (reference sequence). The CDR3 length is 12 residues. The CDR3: CSAQMGGETQYF. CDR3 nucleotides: TGCAGTGCACAGATGGGGGGGGAGACCCAGTACTTC.

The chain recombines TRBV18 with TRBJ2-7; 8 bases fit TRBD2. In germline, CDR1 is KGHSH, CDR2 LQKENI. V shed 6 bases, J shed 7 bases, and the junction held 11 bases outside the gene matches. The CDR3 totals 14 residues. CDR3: CASSSSGPAGEQYV. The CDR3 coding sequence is TGTGCCAGCTCTTCTAGCGGGCCGGCTGGAGAGCAGTACGTC.

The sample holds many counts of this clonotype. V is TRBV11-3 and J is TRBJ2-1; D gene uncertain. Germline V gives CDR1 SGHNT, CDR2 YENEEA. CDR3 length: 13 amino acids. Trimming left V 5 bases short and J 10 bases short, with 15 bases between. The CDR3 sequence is CASSETNFGEQFF. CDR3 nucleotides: TGTGCCAGCAGCGAGACAAATTTTGGGGAGCAGTTCTTC.

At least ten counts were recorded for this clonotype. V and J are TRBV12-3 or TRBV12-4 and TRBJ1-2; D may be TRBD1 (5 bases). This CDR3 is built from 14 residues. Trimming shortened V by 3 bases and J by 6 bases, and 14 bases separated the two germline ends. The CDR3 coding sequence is TGTGCCAGCAGTTTTTTCGACCAGGGCGATGGCTACACCTTC. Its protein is CASSFFDQGDGYTF.

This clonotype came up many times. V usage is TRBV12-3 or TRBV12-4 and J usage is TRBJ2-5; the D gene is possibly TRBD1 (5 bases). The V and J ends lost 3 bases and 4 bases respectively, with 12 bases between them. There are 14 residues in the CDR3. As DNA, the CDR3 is TGTGCCAGCAGTTTTTATAAGACAGCAGAGACCCAGTACTTC. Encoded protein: CASSFYKTAETQYF.

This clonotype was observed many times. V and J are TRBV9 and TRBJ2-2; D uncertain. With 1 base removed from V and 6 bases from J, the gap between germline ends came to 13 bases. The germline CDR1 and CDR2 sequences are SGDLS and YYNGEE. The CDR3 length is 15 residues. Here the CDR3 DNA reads TGTGCCAGCAGCGTACAGTCTAATTACGCCGGGGAGCTGTTTTTT. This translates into CASSVQSNYAGELFF.

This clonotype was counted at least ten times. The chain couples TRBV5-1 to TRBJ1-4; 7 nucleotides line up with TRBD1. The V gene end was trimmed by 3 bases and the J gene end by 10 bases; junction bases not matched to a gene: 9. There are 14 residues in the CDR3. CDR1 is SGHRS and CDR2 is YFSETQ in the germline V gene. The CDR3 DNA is TGCGCCAGCAGCTGGGGACAGCCTACTGGAAAACTGTTTTTT. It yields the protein CASSWGQPTGKLFF. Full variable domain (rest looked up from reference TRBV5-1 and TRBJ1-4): KAGVTQTPRYLIKTRGQQVTLSCSPISGHRSVSWYQQTPGQGLQFLFEYFSETQRNKGNFPGRFSGRQFSNSRSEMNVSTLELGDSALYLCASSWGQPTGKLFFGSGTQLSVL.

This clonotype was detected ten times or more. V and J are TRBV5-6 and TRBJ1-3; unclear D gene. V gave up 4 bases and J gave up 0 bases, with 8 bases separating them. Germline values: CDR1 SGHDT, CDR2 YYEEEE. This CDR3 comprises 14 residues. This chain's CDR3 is CASSLGYSGNTIYF. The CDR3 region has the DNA TGTGCCAGCAGCCTGGGGTACTCTGGAAACACCATATATTTT.